These 30 T cell receptor beta chains originate from one sample sequenced in a study of T cell clonality in common variable immunodeficiency. Clones were sequenced by immunoSEQ multiplex PCR, and TCRdb holds only the in-frame ones, with some missing. The sample contains 40,000 to 45,000 clones, none occurring once; 8% to 13% lies in the top ten. The sequenced material came from peripheral blood mononuclear cells. These receptors all come from a person aged 18 to 75 in good health.

In its sample, this clone was seen many times. Read data end 3 residues before the CDR3 end; the end is taken from the germline J gene. The gene calls are TRBV30 and TRBJ1-1; 8 bases map to TRBD1. CDR3 length: 14 amino acids. Trimming at V came to 2 bases and at J to 1 base, leaving 3 bases not matched to a gene. Germline assignment: CDR1 GTSNPN and CDR2 SVGIG (reference sequence). The CDR3: CAWSHRGGNTEAFF. Partial CDR3 DNA: TGTGCCTGGAGTCACAGGGGGGGGAACACTGAA.

This clone was recorded many times. Read coverage stops 3 residues before the CDR3 terminus; the germline J gene supplies the remainder. The chain couples TRBV6-4 to TRBJ2-7, with no clear D. Trimming removed 4 bases at V and 1 base at J, with 11 bases between. Germline V gene sequence: CDR1 MRHNA, CDR2 SNTAGT. CDR3 length: 14 residues. CDR3 bases read: TGTGCCAGCAGTGCCAGTTGTTTGTCCTACGAG. Translation gives CASSASCLSYE. The CDR3 in full is CASSASCLSYEQYF.

Ten or more counts support this clone. The missing CDR3 end, 3 residues past where the read stops, is filled in from the germline J gene. The chain couples TRBV19 to TRBJ1-1; D is uncertain. Looked up from germline, CDR1 is LNHDA and CDR2 is SQIVND (reference sequence). The V and J ends lost 6 bases and 2 bases respectively, with 13 bases between them. This CDR3 is built from 14 residues. The CDR3 sequence is CASSNSVLNTEAFF. The sequenced CDR3 bases are TGTGCCAGTAGCAACTCCGTCCTAAACACTGAA. Based on the CDR3 plus reference TRBV19 and TRBJ1-1, the full variable domain is DGGITQSPKYLFRKEGQNVTLSCEQNLNHDAMYWYRQDPGQGLRLIYYSQIVNDFQKGDIAEGYSVSREKKESFPLTVTSAQKNPTAFYLCASSNSVLNTEAFFGQGTRLTVV.

This clone showed up many times. Sequencing ends 3 residues short of the CDR3 end; the germline J gene provides the rest. The V gene is TRBV6-2 or TRBV6-3, the J gene TRBJ1-5, with TRBD1 matching 10 bases. The germline CDR1 and CDR2 sequences are MNHEY and SVGEGT. V lost 6 bases to trimming and J lost 5 bases; unmatched junction nucleotides: 4. This CDR3 comprises 14 residues. The covered CDR3 bases are TGTGCCAGCAGCGGACAGGGGGGAGATCAGCCC. It specifies CASSGQGGDQP. The CDR3, in full, reads CASSGQGGDQPQHF.

This clone was recorded at least ten times. The read ends 3 residues shy of where the CDR3 ends; the end is completed using the germline J gene. The chain combines TRBV4-1 with TRBJ2-1; 7 nucleotides line up with TRBD2. The length of the CDR3 is 16 residues. The V segment lost 4 bases and the J segment 5 bases; nucleotides outside the gene matches: 11. Germline CDR1 and CDR2: MGHRA and YSYEKL. The CDR3 loop is CASSPQGASGNNEQFF. The CDR3 DNA, read in part, is TGCGCCAGCAGCCCCCAAGGGGCTAGCGGTAACAATGAG.

This clone was found many times. The missing CDR3 end, 3 residues past where the read stops, is filled in from the germline J gene. The V and J genes are TRBV7-6 and TRBJ1-1; no reliable D call. The CDR3 contains 13 residues. Trimming took 6 bases from V and 3 from J, leaving 11 bases between them. The germline CDR1 and CDR2 sequences are SGHVS and FNYEAQ. The CDR3 bases that were read are TGTGCCAGCAGGGCTTTGCAGGACACTGAA. Its protein is CASRALQDTE. The full CDR3 sequence reads CASRALQDTEAFF.

The part of the CDR3 DNA that was read is TGCGCCAGCAGCTTGGCCAGGGGCCAAAGCACAGATACG. Translation gives CASSLARGQSTDT. The complete CDR3 reads CASSLARGQSTDTQYF. The V gene is TRBV5-1, the J gene TRBJ2-3; D might be TRBD1 (6 bases). The CDR3 end is not reached by the read, which stops 3 residues before it; the germline J gene fills it in. This CDR3 spans 16 amino acids. Deletions cut 0 bases from V and 0 bases from J, with 11 bases between. Germline V gene sequence: CDR1 SGHRS, CDR2 YFSETQ.

This clone has ten or more counts. The read terminates 3 residues ahead of where the CDR3 ends, so the germline J gene completes it. The gene calls are TRBV5-1 and TRBJ2-6; D tentatively fits TRBD1 or TRBD2 (8 bases each). Germline V gene data show CDR1 as SGHRS and CDR2 as YFSETQ. The CDR3 covers 16 residues. V gave up 1 base and J gave up 10 bases, with 18 bases separating them. The DNA read from the CDR3 is TGCGCCAGCAGCTTGCAACAGGGGGGCGGGAGGAACGTC. It encodes CASSLQQGGGRNV. The whole CDR3 protein reads CASSLQQGGGRNVLTF.

This clone was seen ten or more times. The sequenced fragment ends 3 residues before the CDR3 boundary, so the rest is inferred from the germline J gene. The chain uses TRBV6-2 or TRBV6-3 and TRBJ2-2, with 10 positions matching TRBD2. V dropped 5 bases and J dropped 4; count of bases not matched to a gene: 1. The CDR3 length is 14 residues. CDR1 and CDR2 from the germline V gene are MNHEY and SVGEGT. The CDR3: CASSSGGATGELFF. Incomplete CDR3 DNA: TGTGCCAGCAGTAGCGGGGGGGCCACCGGGGAG.

This clone showed up many times. The read finishes 3 residues shy of the CDR3 end, and the germline J gene is used to complete it. This chain joins TRBV29-1 and TRBJ1-2; no clear D gene. The V gene lost 7 bases and the J gene lost 0 bases, with 9 bases spanning the gap. The length of the CDR3 is 12 residues. The V gene's germline CDR1 is SQVTM and CDR2 ANQGSEA. Incomplete CDR3 DNA: TGCAGCGCAGTGCAAGCTAACTATGGC. Translated, it gives CSAVQANYG. The entire CDR3 is CSAVQANYGYTF.

This clone showed up many times. The read halts 3 residues ahead of the CDR3 end, with the missing end drawn from the germline J gene. The chain combines TRBV2 with TRBJ2-1; 10 bases are a match to TRBD2. Trimming at V came to 6 bases and at J to 7 bases, leaving 12 bases not matched to a gene. The CDR3 has 16 amino acids. The V gene's germline CDR1 is SNHLY and CDR2 FYNNEI. The CDR3 DNA, read in part, is TGTGCCAGCAGGCTACGAGGACTAGCGGTCGTTAATGAG. This encodes CASRLRGLAVVNE. The complete CDR3 sequence is CASRLRGLAVVNEQFF.

This clone was recorded many times. The read gets to within 3 residues of the CDR3 end, and the germline J gene fills in the rest. The chain joins TRBV23-1 to TRBJ1-1; no reliable D call. TRBV23-1 belongs to the ORF category, with a function that is uncertain. V lost 1 base and J lost 0, with 12 bases in between. CDR3 length: 16 residues. The covered CDR3 bases are TGCGCCAGCAGTCAATGGAACGAGACAATGAACACTGAA. Translating it yields CASSQWNETMNTE. The CDR3 as a whole reads CASSQWNETMNTEAFF.

This clone was counted many times. The sequenced fragment ends 3 residues before the CDR3 boundary, so the rest is inferred from the germline J gene. This chain links TRBV20-1 with TRBJ1-1; D is perhaps TRBD1 (5 bases). Trimming removed 2 bases from V and 0 bases from J, with 13 bases in between. CDR3 size: 15 residues. The germline V gene encodes CDR1 DFQATT and CDR2 SNEGSKA (reference sequence). CDR3 bases read: TGCAGTGCTAGACCAACGACGGGGGTGAACACTGAA. Its translation: CSARPTTGVNTE. The entire CDR3 is CSARPTTGVNTEAFF.

The sample holds many counts of this clone. The read stops 3 residues short of the end of the CDR3; the missing end is completed from the germline J gene. V is TRBV11-2 and J is TRBJ1-1; a possible D gene is TRBD1 (5 bases). The CDR3 runs 13 residues. Germline CDR1 is SGHAT and CDR2 is FQNNGV. V lost 5 bases and J lost 1, with 8 bases in between. The CDR3 loop is CASSPGQNTEAFF. The DNA read from the CDR3 is TGTGCCAGCAGCCCCGGACAGAACACTGAA.

In its sample, this clone was seen many times. The DNA ends 3 residues before the CDR3 does, and the rest of the CDR3 is filled in from the germline J gene. This chain uses TRBV19 with TRBJ2-2; D is perhaps TRBD1 (6 bases). Germline V CDR1 and CDR2: LNHDA, SQIVND (reference sequence). V dropped 2 bases and J dropped 1 base, with 11 bases sitting between them. This CDR3 contains 16 residues. Incomplete CDR3 DNA: TGTGCCAGTAGTATAAGGCGGACAGAGAACACCGGGGAG. Its protein is CASSIRRTENTGE. The entire CDR3 is CASSIRRTENTGELFF.

This clone was observed at least ten times. The read comes to an end 3 residues before the CDR3 does, leaving the germline J gene to fill in the end. This chain links TRBV5-1 with TRBJ2-2, with D possibly called TRBD1 or TRBD2 (5 bases each). The V end was cut by 1 base, the J end by 5 bases, with 15 bases between. The CDR3 has 16 residues. Germline CDR1 is SGHRS and CDR2 is YFSETQ. The CDR3 spells CASSLQGGSRTGELFF. The part of the CDR3 DNA that was read is TGCGCCAGCAGCTTGCAGGGTGGGAGTAGGACCGGGGAG.

This clone came up many times. The CDR3 region is CSARDQGSPREKLFF. The sequenced part of the CDR3 DNA is TGCAGTGCTAGAGATCAAGGCAGTCCCAGGGAAAAA. The chain recombines TRBV20-1 with TRBJ1-4; D remains ambiguous. The read stops 3 residues short of the end of the CDR3; the missing end is completed from the germline J gene. Germline-derived CDR1 and CDR2 are DFQATT and SNEGSKA (reference sequence). The CDR3 spans 15 residues. Trimming took off 0 bases at V and 8 bases at J, with 16 bases between the two ends.

The table lists this clone with many counts. With the read ending 3 residues before the CDR3 end, the germline J gene is used to fill in that end. This chain joins TRBV7-9 and TRBJ1-6; D gene ambiguous. V shed 3 bases and J shed 8 bases, with 14 bases lying between them. CDR1 and CDR2 (germline): SEHNR, FQNEAQ (reference sequence). CDR3 length: 15 residues. The CDR3 region is CASSLQALIDSPLHF. The CDR3 bases that were read are TGTGCCAGCAGCTTGCAGGCCTTGATAGATTCACCC.

This clone showed up many times. Read data end 3 residues before the CDR3 end; the end is taken from the germline J gene. The chain uses TRBV19 and TRBJ1-1; maybe TRBD1 (6 bases). The CDR3 length is 15 residues. Trimming took off 5 bases at V and 0 bases at J, with 13 bases between the two ends. Germline V gene sequence: CDR1 LNHDA, CDR2 SQIVND (reference sequence). CDR3 bases read: TGTGCCAGTAGTCCGTACACAGGGTTGAACACTGAA. This encodes CASSPYTGLNTE. The CDR3 reads in full as CASSPYTGLNTEAFF.

This clone was counted at least ten times. CDR3 in amino acids: CASSQGATDTQYF. The part of the CDR3 DNA that was read is TGCGCCAGCAGCCAGGGGGCAACAGATACG. The chain has TRBV4-1 and TRBJ2-3; TRBD1 is a possible D gene (6 bases). Coverage ceases 3 residues before the CDR3 finishes, and the germline J gene fills in the end. The CDR3 has 13 residues. Germline CDR1 and CDR2: MGHRA and YSYEKL. The V and J ends lost 3 bases and 3 bases respectively, with 7 bases between them.

This clone appeared many times. Read data end 3 residues before the CDR3 end; the end is taken from the germline J gene. J is TRBJ1-5 and V is TRBV18; 7 bases match TRBD1. Germline lookup yields CDR1 KGHSH and CDR2 LQKENI. The CDR3 has 14 residues. Trimming at V came to 2 bases and at J to 4 bases, leaving 2 bases not matched to a gene. The covered CDR3 bases are TGTGCCAGCTCACCATCAGGGGGTAATCAGCCC. It translates to CASSPSGGNQP. The full CDR3 protein is CASSPSGGNQPQHF.

This clone was counted ten times or more. One junction end does not reproduce the germline sequence, and a read error may be involved. The sequence runs out 3 residues before the end of the CDR3; the remainder is reconstructed from the germline J gene. Additional DNA sequences in this sample encode the identical CDR3. The chain joins TRBV5-6 to TRBJ2-2; D perhaps matches TRBD2 (6 bases). The CDR3 is 13 residues long. Germline-derived CDR1 and CDR2 are SGHDT and YYEEEE. Incomplete CDR3 DNA: TGCGCCAGCAGCTCGGGGGACGGCGGGGAG. This gives the protein CASSSGDGGE. The CDR3 reads in full as CASSSGDGGELFF.

This clone was recorded many times. Sequencing ends 3 residues short of the CDR3 end; the germline J gene provides the rest. The J gene is TRBJ1-1, the V gene TRBV20-1, with 8 bases matching TRBD1. Germline CDR1 reads DFQATT; CDR2 reads SNEGSKA (reference sequence). The CDR3 runs to 12 residues. The CDR3 sequence is CSVPDRGREAFF. The CDR3 DNA, read in part, is TGCAGTGTCCCAGACAGGGGCCGCGAA.

This clone was recorded at least ten times. The CDR3 goes on 3 residues after the read ends, and that part is filled in from the germline J gene. The chain employs TRBV20-1 and TRBJ2-5; D may correspond to TRBD1 or TRBD2 (5 bases each). V lost 6 bases, J lost 1 base, and 12 bases lay in between. CDR3 length equals 13 residues. Germline V CDR1 and CDR2: DFQATT, SNEGSKA (reference sequence). The CDR3 sequence: CSAPARGQETQYF. The sequenced part of the CDR3 DNA is TGCAGTGCCCCGGCGAGGGGCCAAGAGACC.

This clone has ten or more counts. From the germline J gene comes the end of the CDR3, since the read stops 3 residues before it. The chain couples TRBV20-1 to TRBJ1-5; D gene ambiguous. CDR3 length equals 14 residues. In germline, CDR1 is DFQATT, CDR2 SNEGSKA (reference sequence). V lost 6 bases and J lost 2, with 14 bases in between. Here the CDR3 reads CSAAVSSGNQPQHF. The part of the CDR3 DNA that was read is TGCAGTGCCGCGGTGAGTTCGGGCAATCAGCCC.

This clone was seen ten or more times. The CDR3 extends 3 residues past the end of the read, so its final part is completed from the germline J gene. The chain joins TRBV4-2 to TRBJ2-2; 15 nucleotides align to TRBD2. V gave up 4 bases and J gave up 1 base; unmatched junction bases: 4. The CDR3 contains 18 residues. The germline gives CDR1 LGHNA, CDR2 YNFKEQ. CDR3 loop: CASSLPGLAGGNTGELFF. CDR3 DNA, as far as it was read: TGTGCCAGCAGCCTCCCGGGACTAGCGGGGGGGAACACCGGGGAG.

The table lists this clone with many counts. The read gets to within 3 residues of the CDR3 end, and the germline J gene fills in the rest. The V call is TRBV2, the J call TRBJ2-2, with D unresolved. The ends were cut back, 6 bases at V and 7 bases at J, with 9 bases in the middle. Looked up from germline, CDR1 is SNHLY and CDR2 is FYNNEI. The CDR3 spans 12 residues. The chain's CDR3 is CASRLALGELFF. Partial CDR3 DNA: TGTGCCAGCAGATTGGCCCTCGGGGAG.

This clone has at least ten counts. The missing CDR3 end, 3 residues past where the read stops, is filled in from the germline J gene. The chain carries TRBV9 and TRBJ2-1, with TRBD1 identical over 10 bases. In germline, CDR1 is SGDLS, CDR2 YYNGEE. The CDR3 runs 17 residues. J gave up 6 bases and V 3 bases, and 12 bases lay outside the gene matches. The sequenced part of the CDR3 DNA is TGTGCCAGCAGCGAAACTCCCGGGACAGGGGTCTTCAATGAG. Protein: CASSETPGTGVFNE. Given in full, the CDR3 is CASSETPGTGVFNEQFF.

This clone was seen repeatedly, ten times or more. The CDR3 protein is CASSERGLSGRNTGELFF. The sequenced part of the CDR3 DNA is TGTGCCAGCAGTGAGCGGGGCCTAAGTGGGAGAAACACCGGGGAG. The chain uses TRBV2 and TRBJ2-2; TRBD2 is a possible D gene (6 bases). The read comes to an end 3 residues before the CDR3 does, leaving the germline J gene to fill in the end. The length of the CDR3 is 18 residues. Trimming left V 3 bases short and J 2 bases short, with 19 bases between. Germline assignment: CDR1 SNHLY and CDR2 FYNNEI. The variable domain in full, completed from reference TRBV2 and TRBJ2-2, reads EPEVTQTPSHQVTQMGQEVILRCVPISNHLYFYWYRQILGQKVEFLVSFYNNEISEKSEIFDDQFSVERPDGSNFTLKIRSTKLEDSAMYFCASSERGLSGRNTGELFFGEGSRLTVL.

In its sample, this clone was seen many times. The sequenced fragment ends 3 residues before the CDR3 boundary, so the rest is inferred from the germline J gene. The chain recombines TRBV20-1 with TRBJ2-5; no firm D call. Germline CDR1 DFQATT, CDR2 SNEGSKA (reference sequence). V shed 5 bases and J shed 5 bases, with 9 bases lying between them. This CDR3 has 11 residues. The DNA read from the CDR3 is TGCAGTGCTCGGTCCTTTGAGACC. It codes for CSARSFET. The entire CDR3 is CSARSFETQYF.